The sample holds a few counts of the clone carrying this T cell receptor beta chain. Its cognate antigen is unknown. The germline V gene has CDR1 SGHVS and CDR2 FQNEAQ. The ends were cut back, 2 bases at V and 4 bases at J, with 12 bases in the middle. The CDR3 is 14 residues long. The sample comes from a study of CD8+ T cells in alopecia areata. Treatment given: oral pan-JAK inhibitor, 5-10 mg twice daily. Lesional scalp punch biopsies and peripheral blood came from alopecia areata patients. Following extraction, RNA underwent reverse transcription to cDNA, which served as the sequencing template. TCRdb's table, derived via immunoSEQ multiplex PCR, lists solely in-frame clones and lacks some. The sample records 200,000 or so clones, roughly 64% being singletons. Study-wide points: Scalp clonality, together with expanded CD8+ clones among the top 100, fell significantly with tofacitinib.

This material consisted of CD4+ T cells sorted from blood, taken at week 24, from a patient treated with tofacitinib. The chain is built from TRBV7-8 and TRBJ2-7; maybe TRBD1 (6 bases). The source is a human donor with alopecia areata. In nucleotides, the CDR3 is TGTGCCAGCAGCTTACAACAGGGTCGGTACGAGCAGTACTTC. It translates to CASSLQQGRYEQYF. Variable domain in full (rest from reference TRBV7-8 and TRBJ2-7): GAGVSQSPRYKVAKRGQDVALRCDPISGHVSLFWYQQALGQGPEFLTYFQNEAQLDKSGLPSDRFFAERPEGSVSTLKIQRTQQEDSAVYLCASSLQQGRYEQYFGPGTRLTVT.